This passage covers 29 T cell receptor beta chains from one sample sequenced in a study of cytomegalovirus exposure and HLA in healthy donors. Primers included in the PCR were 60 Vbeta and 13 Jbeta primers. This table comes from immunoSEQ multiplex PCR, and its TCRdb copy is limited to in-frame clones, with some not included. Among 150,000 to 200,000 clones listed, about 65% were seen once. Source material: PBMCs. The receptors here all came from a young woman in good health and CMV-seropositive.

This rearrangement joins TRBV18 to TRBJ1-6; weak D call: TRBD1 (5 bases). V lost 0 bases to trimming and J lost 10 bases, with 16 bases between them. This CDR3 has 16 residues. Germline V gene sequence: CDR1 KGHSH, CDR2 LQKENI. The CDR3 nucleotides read TGTGCCAGCTCACCACCTTCTCCAGGGACTAGGTCACCCCTCCACTTT. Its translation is CASSPPSPGTRSPLHF.

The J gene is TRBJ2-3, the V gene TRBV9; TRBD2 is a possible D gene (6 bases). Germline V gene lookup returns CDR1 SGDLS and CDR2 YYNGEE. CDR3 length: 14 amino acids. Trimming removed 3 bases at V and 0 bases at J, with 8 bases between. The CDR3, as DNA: TGTGCCAGCAGCGATAGCGGAAGCACAGATACGCAGTATTTT. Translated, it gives CASSDSGSTDTQYF. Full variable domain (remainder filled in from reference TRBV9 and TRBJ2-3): DSGVTQTPKHLITATGQRVTLRCSPRSGDLSVYWYQQSLDQGLQFLIQYYNGEERAKGNILERFSAQQFPDLHSELNLSSLELGDSALYFCASSDSGSTDTQYFGPGTRLTVL.

DNA of the CDR3: TGTGCCAGCAGTACTCCGGGGAGGGGCCAAGAAAAACTGTTTTTT. Protein sequence: CASSTPGRGQEKLFF. V is TRBV6-1 and J is TRBJ1-4; D perhaps matches TRBD1 (5 bases). Germline CDR1 and CDR2: MNHNS and SASEGT. This CDR3 contains 15 residues. Deletions cut 5 bases from V and 8 bases from J, with 18 bases between.

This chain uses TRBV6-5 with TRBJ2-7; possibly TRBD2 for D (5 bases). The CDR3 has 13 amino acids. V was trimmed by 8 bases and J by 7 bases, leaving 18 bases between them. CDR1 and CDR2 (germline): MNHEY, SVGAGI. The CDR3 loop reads CASWRSGMGEQYF. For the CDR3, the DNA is TGTGCCAGCTGGAGGTCGGGTATGGGGGAGCAGTACTTC.

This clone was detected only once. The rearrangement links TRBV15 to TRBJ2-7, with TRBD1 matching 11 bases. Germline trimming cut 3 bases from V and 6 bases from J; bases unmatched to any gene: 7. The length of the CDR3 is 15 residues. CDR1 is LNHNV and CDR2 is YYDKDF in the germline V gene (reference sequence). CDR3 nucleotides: TGTGCCACCAGCAGGGACAGGGGGCAGGTCCGCGAGCAGTACTTC. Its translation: CATSRDRGQVREQYF.

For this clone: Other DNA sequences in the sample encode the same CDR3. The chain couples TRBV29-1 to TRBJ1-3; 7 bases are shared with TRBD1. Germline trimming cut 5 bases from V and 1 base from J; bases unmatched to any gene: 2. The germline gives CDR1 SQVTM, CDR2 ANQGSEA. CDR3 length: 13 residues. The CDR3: CSVRTGSGNTIYF. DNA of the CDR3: TGCAGCGTTCGGACAGGTTCTGGAAACACCATATATTTT.

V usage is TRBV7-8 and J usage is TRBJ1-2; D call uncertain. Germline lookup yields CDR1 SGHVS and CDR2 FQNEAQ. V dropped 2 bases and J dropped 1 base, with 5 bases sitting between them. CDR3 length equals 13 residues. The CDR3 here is CASSLYSNYGYTF. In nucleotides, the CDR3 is TGTGCCAGCAGCTTATACAGTAACTATGGCTACACCTTC.

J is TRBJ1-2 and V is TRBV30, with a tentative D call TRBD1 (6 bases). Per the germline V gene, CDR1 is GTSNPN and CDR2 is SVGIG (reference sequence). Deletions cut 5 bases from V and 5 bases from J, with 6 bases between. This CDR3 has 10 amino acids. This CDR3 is CAWQGYGYTF. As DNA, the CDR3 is TGTGCCTGGCAGGGGTATGGCTACACCTTC. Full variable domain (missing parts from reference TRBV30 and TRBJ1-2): SQTIHQWPATLVQPVGSPLSLECTVEGTSNPNLYWYRQAAGRGLQLLFYSVGIGQISSEVPQNLSASRPQDRQFILSSKKLLLSDSGFYLCAWQGYGYTFGSGTRLTVV.

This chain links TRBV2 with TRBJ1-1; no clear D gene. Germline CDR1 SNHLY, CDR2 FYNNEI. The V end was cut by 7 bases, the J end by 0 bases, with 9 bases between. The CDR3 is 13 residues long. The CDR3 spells CASIQSMNTEAFF. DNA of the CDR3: TGTGCCAGCATCCAGTCAATGAACACTGAAGCTTTCTTT.

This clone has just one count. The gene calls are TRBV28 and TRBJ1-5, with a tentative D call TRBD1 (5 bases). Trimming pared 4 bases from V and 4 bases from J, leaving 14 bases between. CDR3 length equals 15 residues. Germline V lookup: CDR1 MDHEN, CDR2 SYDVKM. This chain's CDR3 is CASSYRSGGNQPQHF. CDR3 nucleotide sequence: TGTGCCAGCAGTTACCGGTCCGGGGGAAATCAGCCCCAGCATTTT.

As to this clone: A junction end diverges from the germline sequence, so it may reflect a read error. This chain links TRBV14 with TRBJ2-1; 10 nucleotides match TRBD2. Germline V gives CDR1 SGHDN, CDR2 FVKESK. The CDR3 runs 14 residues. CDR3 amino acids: CASSQDRTSGGQLF. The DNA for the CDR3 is TGTGCCAGCAGCCAAGATAGGACTAGCGGAGGGCAGCTCTTC.

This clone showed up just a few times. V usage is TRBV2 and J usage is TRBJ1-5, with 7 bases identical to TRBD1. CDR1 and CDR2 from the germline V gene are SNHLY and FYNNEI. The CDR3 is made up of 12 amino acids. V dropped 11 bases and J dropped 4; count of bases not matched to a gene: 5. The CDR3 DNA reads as TGTGCCGGAGGGACAGCTAATCAGCCCCAGCATTTT. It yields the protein CAGGTANQPQHF.

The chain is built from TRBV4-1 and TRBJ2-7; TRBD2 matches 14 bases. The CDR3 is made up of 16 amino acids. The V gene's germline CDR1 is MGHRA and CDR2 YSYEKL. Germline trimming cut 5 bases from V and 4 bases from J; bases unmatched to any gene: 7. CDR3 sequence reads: CASSFGTSGSRYEQYF. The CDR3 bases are TGCGCCAGCAGCTTTGGGACTAGCGGGAGCCGTTACGAGCAGTACTTC.

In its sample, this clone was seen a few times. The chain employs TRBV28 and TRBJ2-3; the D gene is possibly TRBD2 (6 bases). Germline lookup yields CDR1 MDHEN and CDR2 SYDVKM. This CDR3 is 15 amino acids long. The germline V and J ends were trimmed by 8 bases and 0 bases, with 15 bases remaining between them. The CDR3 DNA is TGTGCCAGCGGGACTCCTGCAGTGAGCACAGATACGCAGTATTTT. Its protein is CASGTPAVSTDTQYF.

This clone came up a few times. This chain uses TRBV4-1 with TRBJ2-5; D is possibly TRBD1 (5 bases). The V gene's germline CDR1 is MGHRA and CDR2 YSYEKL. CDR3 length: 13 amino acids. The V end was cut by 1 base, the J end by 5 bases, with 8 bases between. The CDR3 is CASSQGRVETQYF. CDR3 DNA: TGCGCCAGCAGCCAAGGCAGGGTTGAGACCCAGTACTTC.

The CDR3 loop is CASSAQDYSNQPQHF. The CDR3 nucleotides read TGCGCCAGCAGTGCCCAGGATTATAGCAATCAGCCCCAGCATTTT. The chain carries TRBV10-2 and TRBJ1-5; D remains unclear. Trimming took off 4 bases at V and 0 bases at J, with 10 bases between the two ends. CDR3 length equals 15 residues. The germline gives CDR1 WSHSY, CDR2 SAAADI.

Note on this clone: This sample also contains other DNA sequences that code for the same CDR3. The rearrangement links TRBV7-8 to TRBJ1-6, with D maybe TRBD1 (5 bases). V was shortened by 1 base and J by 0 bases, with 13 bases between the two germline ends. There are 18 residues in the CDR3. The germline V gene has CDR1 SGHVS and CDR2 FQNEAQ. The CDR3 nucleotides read TGTGCCAGCAGCTTAGTACCCAGGGCCTCCTCCTATAATTCACCCCTCCACTTT. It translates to CASSLVPRASSYNSPLHF. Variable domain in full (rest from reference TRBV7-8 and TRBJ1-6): GAGVSQSPRYKVAKRGQDVALRCDPISGHVSLFWYQQALGQGPEFLTYFQNEAQLDKSGLPSDRFFAERPEGSVSTLKIQRTQQEDSAVYLCASSLVPRASSYNSPLHFGNGTRLTVT.

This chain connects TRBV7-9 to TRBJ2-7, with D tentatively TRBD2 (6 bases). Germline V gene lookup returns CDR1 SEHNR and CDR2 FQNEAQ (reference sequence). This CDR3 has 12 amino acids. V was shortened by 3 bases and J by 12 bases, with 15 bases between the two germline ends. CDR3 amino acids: CASSFGAGDGYF. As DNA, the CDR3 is TGTGCCAGCAGCTTCGGAGCGGGTGATGGGTACTTC.

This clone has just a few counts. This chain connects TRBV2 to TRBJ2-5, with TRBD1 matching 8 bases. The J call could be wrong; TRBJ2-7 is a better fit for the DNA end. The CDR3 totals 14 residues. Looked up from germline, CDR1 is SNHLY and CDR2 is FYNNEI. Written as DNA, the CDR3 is TGTGCCAGCGGCAAAGGACAGGGAGCCTACGAGCAGTACTTC. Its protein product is CASGKGQGAYEQYF.

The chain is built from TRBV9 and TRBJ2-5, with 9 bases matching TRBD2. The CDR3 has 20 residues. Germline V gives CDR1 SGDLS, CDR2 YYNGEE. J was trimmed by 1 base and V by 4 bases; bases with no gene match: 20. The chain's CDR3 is CASSSTIAGVWGTRQETQYF. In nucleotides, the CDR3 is TGTGCCAGCAGCTCGACGATAGCGGGAGTATGGGGAACGCGCCAAGAGACCCAGTACTTC.

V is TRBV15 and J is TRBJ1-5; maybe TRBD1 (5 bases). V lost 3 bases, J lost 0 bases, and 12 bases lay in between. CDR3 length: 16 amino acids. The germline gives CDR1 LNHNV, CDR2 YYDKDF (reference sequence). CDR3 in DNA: TGTGCCACCAGCAGCCAGGGACTTTATAGCAATCAGCCCCAGCATTTT. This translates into CATSSQGLYSNQPQHF.

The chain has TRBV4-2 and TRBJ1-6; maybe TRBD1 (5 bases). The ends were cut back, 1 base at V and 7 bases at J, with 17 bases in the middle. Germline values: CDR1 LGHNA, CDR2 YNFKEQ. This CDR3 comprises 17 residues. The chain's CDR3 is CASSQVRGGFENSPLHF. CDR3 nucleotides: TGTGCCAGCAGCCAAGTTCGGGGGGGATTTGAGAATTCACCCCTCCACTTT.

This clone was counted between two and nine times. The CDR3 DNA reads as TGTGCCAGCACCACCAGGGGCAGACCGAACACCGGGGAGCTGTTTTTT. Translated: CASTTRGRPNTGELFF. The V and J genes are TRBV28 and TRBJ2-2; D perhaps matches TRBD1 (6 bases). The CDR3 runs to 16 residues. Germline values: CDR1 MDHEN, CDR2 SYDVKM. Trimming took off 7 bases at V and 0 bases at J, with 15 bases between the two ends.

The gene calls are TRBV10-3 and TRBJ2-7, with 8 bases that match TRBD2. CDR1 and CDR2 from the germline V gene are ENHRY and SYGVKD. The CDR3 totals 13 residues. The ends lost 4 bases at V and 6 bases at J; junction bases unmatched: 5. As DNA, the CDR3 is TGTGCCATCAGTGTCCGGGGGGGCCGCGAGCAGTACTTC. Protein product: CAISVRGGREQYF.

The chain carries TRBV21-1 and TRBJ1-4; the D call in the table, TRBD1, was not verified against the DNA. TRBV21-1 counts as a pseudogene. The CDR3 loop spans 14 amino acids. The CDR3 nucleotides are TGTGCCAGCACCCGACAGGGAAGGAATGAAAAACTGTTTTTT. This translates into CASTRQGRNEKLFF.

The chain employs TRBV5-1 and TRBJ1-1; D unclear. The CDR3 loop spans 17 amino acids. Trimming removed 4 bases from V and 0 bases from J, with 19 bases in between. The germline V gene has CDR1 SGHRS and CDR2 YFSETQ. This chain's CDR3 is CASSPSGTDYMNTEAFF. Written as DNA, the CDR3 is TGCGCCAGCAGCCCGTCCGGAACAGATTACATGAACACTGAAGCTTTCTTT.

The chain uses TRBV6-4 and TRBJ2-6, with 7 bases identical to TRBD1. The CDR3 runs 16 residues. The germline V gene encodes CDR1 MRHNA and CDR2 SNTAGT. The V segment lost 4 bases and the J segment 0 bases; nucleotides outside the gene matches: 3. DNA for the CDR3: TGTGCCAGCAGTGGACAGGGCCTCTCTGGGGCCAACGTCCTGACTTTC. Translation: CASSGQGLSGANVLTF.

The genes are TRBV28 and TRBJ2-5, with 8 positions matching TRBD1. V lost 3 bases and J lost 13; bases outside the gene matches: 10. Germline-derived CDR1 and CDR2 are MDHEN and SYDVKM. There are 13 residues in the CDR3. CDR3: CASSFSPDRETYF. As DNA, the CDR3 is TGTGCCAGCAGTTTTTCCCCGGACAGGGAAACGTACTTC.

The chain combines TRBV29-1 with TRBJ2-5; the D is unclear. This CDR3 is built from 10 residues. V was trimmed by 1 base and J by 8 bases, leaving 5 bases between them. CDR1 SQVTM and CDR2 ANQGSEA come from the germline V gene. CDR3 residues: CSVEVETQYF. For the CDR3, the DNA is TGCAGCGTTGAAGTAGAAACCCAGTACTTC.